This TCR beta chain was obtained from a study of T cell responses to AZD1222 COVID-19 vaccine. Sequencing was performed with immunoSEQ multiplex PCR; in TCRdb, only in-frame clones are kept and a portion is missing. Found here are about 150,000 clones, 91% of them singletons; the top ten hold around 1.4%. Study-level findings and limits: Spike-specific TCR breadth and depth went up after people got two AZD1222 doses.

This clone showed up just once. What it recognizes is unknown. Per the germline V gene, CDR1 is SEHNR and CDR2 is FQNEAQ (reference sequence). The CDR3 has 13 amino acids. V lost 5 bases and J lost 0, with 8 bases in between. This receptor was obtained from an adult in good health. The material was peripheral blood, obtained on day 0 of AZD1222 vaccination. The chain combines TRBV7-9 with TRBJ2-7, with D hard to call. The CDR3 here is CASSARSSYEQYF. The CDR3 DNA is TGTGCCAGCAGCGCCAGGAGCTCCTACGAGCAGTACTTC.